The TCR beta chain described here comes from a study of blood T cell repertoires in COVID-19 (dated by TCRdb to 2018 to 2021). A note on the overall study: Collaborator samples came from the United States, Italy and Spain and covered acute and convalescent phases of COVID-19. Samples came from the ongoing ImmuneRACE study (first 160 participants) plus 1,254 subjects from 6 global collaborators. A freely available public database, intended as a resource for researchers studying the immune response to SARS-CoV-2, is where the repertoires were released. Deeply sampled blood TCRbeta repertoires from subjects exposed to, actively infected with, or recovered from COVID-19 were included in the dataset. Where available, HLA class I and class II types were obtained from metadata supplied by the sample provider rather than from assay-based typing. The prospective study material was composed of cDNA or gDNA derived from T cells, B-cell-depleted T cells, or PBMCs. A de-identified subject ID, COVID-19 status, age in years and sex were almost always included in the sample metadata. Overall study results and their limits: The quantity of clinical and demographic metadata differed by source and by participant and was supplied without curation.

TCRbeta CDR3 regions were amplified from genomic DNA by means of the immunoSEQ Assay, a bias-controlled multiplex PCR. The authors' pipeline ran thus. Within the assay, amplification of reference gene primers was used to estimate how many nucleated cells each sample contained. Sequence reads were collapsed and filtered to measure the absolute abundance of every unique TCRbeta CDR3 rearrangement. For each sample, productive Simpson clonality was calculated by taking the square root of Simpson's diversity index across productive rearrangements. TCRdb limited this immuneACCESS table to in-frame rearrangements with V and J called. A share of clones is missing; checked studies link under half to unresolved V genes, and the rest is unexplained. Clone size and the V and J calls come from that table; the DNA yielded D and trimming. This sample holds some 96,000 clones; less than 90% were observed only once. The biggest ten clones account for roughly 1.7% of the sample.

The collaborating institutions used their own protocols to collect whole blood in K2EDTA tubes. Collaborator samples were shipped for TCRbeta analysis as frozen whole blood, isolated PBMCs, or DNA extracted from either sample type. With respect to this clone: Which antigen it targets is not known. Base-call qualities are not available, and no considerably larger clone is one nucleotide away.

The sample taken for sequencing was peripheral blood. This sequence was found in a man older than 75 with acute or convalescent COVID-19.

The CDR3 sequence is CASSPQGGVYGYTF. The sequenced DNA: TGTGCCAGCAGCCCTCAAGGGGGAGTCTATGGCTACACCTTC. In this chain, TRBV3-1 (or the pseudogene TRBV3-2) is recombined with TRBJ1-2; a tentative D match to TRBD1 spans 6 bases. Based on the germline V gene (reference sequence), the CDR1 and CDR2 sequences are LGHDT and YNNKEL. Taken from cysteine to phenylalanine, the CDR3 has 14 residues. The kept DNA is CDR3 alone, 42 bases in frame from the first base. Between the V and J ends, shortened by 4 bases and 4 bases respectively, the junction contains 13 bases.